Reported below is one TCR beta chain. Its antigen is still unknown. The V gene's germline CDR1 is SGHVS and CDR2 FQNEAQ. V dropped 5 bases and J dropped 2 bases, with 15 bases sitting between them. The CDR3 contains 15 residues. This specimen belongs to a study of T cells in Graves' hyperthyroidism and ophthalmopathy. Overall study results and limits: For ophthalmopathy, model prediction preceded onset by a median 6.5 months. Most thyroid clonotypes expanded above 0.001 were also detected in blood.

TCR beta CDR3 regions were amplified from RNA. First-round RT-PCR of the TCR CDR3 relied on the HTBI primer set. MiXCR, run by TCRdb on the multiplex PCR reads, gives a single entry per CDR3 protein. The sample shows hundreds of thousands of distinct CDR3 sequences, about a sixth of them seen only once. Sample: blood. The V gene is TRBV7-8, the J gene TRBJ1-1, with TRBD1 as a possible D gene (5 bases). The source is a young woman with Graves' ophthalmopathy. Here the CDR3 DNA reads TGTGCCAGCAGCCCAAGACGGGGGGGTAACACTGAAGCTTTCTTT. This encodes CASSPRRGGNTEAFF.